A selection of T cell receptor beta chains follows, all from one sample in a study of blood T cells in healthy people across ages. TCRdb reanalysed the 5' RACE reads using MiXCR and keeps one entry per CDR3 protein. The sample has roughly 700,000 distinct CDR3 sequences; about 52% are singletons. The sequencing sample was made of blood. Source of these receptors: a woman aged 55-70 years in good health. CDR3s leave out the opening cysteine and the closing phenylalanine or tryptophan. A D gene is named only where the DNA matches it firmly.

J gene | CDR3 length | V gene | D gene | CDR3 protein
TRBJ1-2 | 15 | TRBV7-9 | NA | ASSSQGSLNRNYGYT
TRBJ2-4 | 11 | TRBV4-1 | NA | ASSQQGTDIQY
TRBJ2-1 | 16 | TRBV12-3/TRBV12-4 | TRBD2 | ASSPTTSGSFVNNEQF
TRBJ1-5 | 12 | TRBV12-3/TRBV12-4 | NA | ASSPAGAFQPQH
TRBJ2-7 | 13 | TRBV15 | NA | ATSRDRADRNEQY
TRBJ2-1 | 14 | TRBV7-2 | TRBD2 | ASSSLAGGIYNEQF
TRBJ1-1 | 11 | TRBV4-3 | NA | ASTQDRNTEAF
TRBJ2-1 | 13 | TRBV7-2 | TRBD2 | ASSLVAGGPNEQF
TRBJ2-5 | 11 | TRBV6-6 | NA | ASSPGREETQY
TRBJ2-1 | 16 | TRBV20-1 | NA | SARDLKRAGVGYNEQF
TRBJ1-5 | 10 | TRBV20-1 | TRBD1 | SARAGTGVQH
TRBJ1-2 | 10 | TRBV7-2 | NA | ASSLEARGYT
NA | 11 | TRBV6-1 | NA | ASSGEAYNEQY
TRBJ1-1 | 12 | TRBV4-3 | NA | ASSQDRQTPRAF
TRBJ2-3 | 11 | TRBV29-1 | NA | SVEGPITDTQY
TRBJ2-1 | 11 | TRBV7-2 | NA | ASRINSYNEQF
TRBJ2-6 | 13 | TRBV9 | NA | ASSTGTPGANVLT
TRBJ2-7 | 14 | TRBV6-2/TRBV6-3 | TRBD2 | ASSYSGSGRGNEQY
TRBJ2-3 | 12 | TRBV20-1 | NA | SVTDRLTGDTQY
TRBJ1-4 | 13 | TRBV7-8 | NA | ASSSRSGLNERLF
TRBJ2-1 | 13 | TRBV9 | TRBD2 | ASSVGLAALSEQF
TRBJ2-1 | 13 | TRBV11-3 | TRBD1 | ASSLQGLINNEQF
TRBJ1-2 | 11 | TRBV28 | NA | ASSDSGEVGYT
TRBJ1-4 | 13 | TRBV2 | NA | ATFKGGTTNEKLF
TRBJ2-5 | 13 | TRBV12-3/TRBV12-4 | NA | ASSLTGTSQETQY
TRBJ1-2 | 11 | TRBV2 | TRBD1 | ASRQTGMAGYT
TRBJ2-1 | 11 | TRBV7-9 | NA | ASSRGNSNEQF
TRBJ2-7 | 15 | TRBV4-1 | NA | ASSLWASGLGTYEQY
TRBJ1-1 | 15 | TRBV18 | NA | ASSPQWAGRSSTEAF
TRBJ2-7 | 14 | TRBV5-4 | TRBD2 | ASSSTAKRGVYEQY
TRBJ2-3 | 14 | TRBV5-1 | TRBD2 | ASSTLGAGGQDTQY